The 3 T cell receptor beta chains listed next were all sequenced from one sample in a study of cytomegalovirus exposure and HLA in healthy donors (dated 2017 in TCRdb). The library was obtained by the immunoSEQ multiplex PCR assay. A mixture of 60 forward primers for TCR Vbeta segments and 13 reverse primers for TCR Jbeta segments was used in the multiplex PCR. Entries here come from immuneACCESS through TCRdb and include only in-frame sequences with V and J called. Some clones fail to appear in such tables; in the studies checked, an unresolved V gene covers under half of the shortfall, and the cause of the remainder is unknown. This sample holds about 150,000 clones; about 85% were observed only once. The top ten clonotypes cover roughly 2.4% of the sample. Source material: PBMCs. The receptors derive from a woman under 30 in good health and CMV-seronegative.

The V and J genes are TRBV19 and TRBJ2-6, with D perhaps matching TRBD1 (5 bases). Germline loops: CDR1 LNHDA, CDR2 SQIVND (reference sequence). With 5 bases removed from V and 8 bases from J, the gap between germline ends came to 13 bases. CDR3 size: 14 residues. The CDR3 reads CASSADRLSNVLTF. The CDR3 DNA follows: TGTGCCAGTAGTGCCGACAGACTGTCCAACGTCCTGACTTTC.

The rearrangement links TRBV4-3 to TRBJ2-2, with unresolved D. Germline V lookup: CDR1 LGHNA, CDR2 YSLEER. The CDR3 covers 15 residues. V dropped 1 base and J dropped 2 bases, with 8 bases sitting between them. The CDR3 sequence: CASSQGLGNTGELFF. In DNA form, the CDR3 reads TGCGCCAGCAGCCAAGGTCTAGGTAACACCGGGGAGCTGTTTTTT.

There are a few counts of this clone. The rearrangement joins TRBV7-9 to TRBJ2-5; no definite D call. The CDR3 extends over 15 amino acids. The ends were cut back, 1 base at V and 9 bases at J, with 18 bases in the middle. CDR1 and CDR2 (germline): SEHNR, FQNEAQ (reference sequence). The CDR3 spells CASSLDWQEESAQYF. Here the CDR3 DNA reads TGTGCCAGCAGCTTAGATTGGCAGGAAGAGTCGGCCCAGTACTTC.